The sequence of this TCR beta chain was determined in a study of blood T cell repertoires in COVID-19. Sequencing was performed with immunoSEQ multiplex PCR; in TCRdb, only in-frame clones are kept and a portion is missing. Altogether about 270,000 clones are present, approximately 90% being singletons, with the ten largest covering approximately 2.5%. This clonotype was obtained from a woman between 18 and 30 years old who had recovered from COVID-19. Sequencing input: PBMCs or T cells enriched from blood (not recorded which).

The CDR3 spells CASRGTGTDTQYF. The DNA for the CDR3 is TGTGCCAGCAGGGGGACTGGCACAGATACGCAGTATTTT. The V and J genes are TRBV2 and TRBJ2-3; a possible D gene is TRBD2 (6 bases). This CDR3 spans 13 amino acids. The germline CDR1 and CDR2 sequences are SNHLY and FYNNEI. V was pared by 6 bases and J by 1 base, with 8 bases between.